The rows below give T cell receptor beta chains drawn from one sample of a study of T cell responses to AZD1222 COVID-19 vaccine. Measured with immunoSEQ multiplex PCR; TCRdb has only the in-frame clones, and not every one. The sample shows over 100,000 clones, around 87% of them seen only once. Sequenced material: peripheral blood, taken 28 days after the second AZD1222 dose. All receptors derive from an adult who received the AZD1222 COVID-19 vaccine. The CDR3 runs from the conserved cysteine through the conserved F or W. A D gene is named only where the DNA matches it firmly. Only part of the rows carry a size: once, few, many, or a class if the clone is expanded.

D: -
size: -
J: TRBJ2-1
V: TRBV7-9
DNA: TGTGCCAGCAGCCCCACGGGAGCACCCAATGAGCAGTTCTTC
CDR3: CASSPTGAPNEQFF

D: -
size: -
J: TRBJ2-3
V: TRBV7-9
DNA: TGTGCCAGCAGCCCCACAGACGAACCAGCCCCTAAGGATTTT
CDR3: CASSPTDEPAPKDF

D: TRBD2
size: -
J: TRBJ2-1
V: TRBV10-3
DNA: TGTGCCATCAGGGGACTAGCGGCATACAATGAGCAGTTCTTC
CDR3: CAIRGLAAYNEQFF

D: -
size: -
J: TRBJ1-1
V: TRBV4-2
DNA: TGTGCCAGCAGCCAAGATAATCAGAACACTGAAGCTTTCTTT
CDR3: CASSQDNQNTEAFF

D: TRBD1
size: -
J: TRBJ1-2
V: TRBV30
DNA: TGTGCCTCGTGGACAGGGGGACTCTATGGCTACACCTTC
CDR3: CASWTGGLYGYTF

D: -
size: -
J: TRBJ2-2
V: TRBV9
DNA: TGTGCCAGCAGCGTGGGAGGGGGCACCGGGGAGCTGTTTTTT
CDR3: CASSVGGGTGELFF

D: -
size: -
J: TRBJ1-1
V: TRBV12-5
DNA: TGTGCTAGTGGTCCCTCGGCAGGGGTGGGCACTGAAGCTTTCTTT
CDR3: CASGPSAGVGTEAFF

D: TRBD1
size: -
J: TRBJ1-2
V: TRBV5-1
DNA: TGCGCCAGCAGCTTAATGGGACAGTGGGACTATGGCTACACCTTC
CDR3: CASSLMGQWDYGYTF

D: -
size: -
J: TRBJ1-1
V: TRBV18
DNA: TGTGCCAGCTCACCGACAAGCACTGAAGCTTTCTTT
CDR3: CASSPTSTEAFF

D: -
size: -
J: TRBJ1-2
V: TRBV6-5
DNA: TGTGCCAGCAGTTACTCGACGCAGTACTATGGCTACACCTTC
CDR3: CASSYSTQYYGYTF

D: -
size: -
J: TRBJ1-1
V: TRBV6-5
DNA: TGTGCCAGCAGTTCTTTTCGAGAAGCTTTCTTT
CDR3: CASSSFREAFF

D: TRBD1
size: -
J: TRBJ1-2
V: TRBV19
DNA: TGTGCCAGTAGTATAGGACAGGGCTCAGGGGGCTACACCTTC
CDR3: CASSIGQGSGGYTF

D: TRBD1
size: -
J: TRBJ1-3
V: TRBV28
DNA: TGTGCCAGCAGTTCAGGGACAGGTGGAAACACCATATATTTT
CDR3: CASSSGTGGNTIYF

D: TRBD2
size: -
J: TRBJ2-7
V: TRBV11-2
DNA: TGTGCCAGCAGCCTGAGACTAGCGGGTTCCTACGAGCAGTACTTC
CDR3: CASSLRLAGSYEQYF

D: TRBD2
size: -
J: TRBJ2-5
V: TRBV11-2
DNA: TGTGCCAGCAGCTTAGGGACTAGCGGGAGATTGAGGGAGACCCAGTACTTC
CDR3: CASSLGTSGRLRETQYF

D: -
size: -
J: TRBJ2-3
V: TRBV5-1
DNA: TGCGCCAGCAGCTTTAAGGGGGGAGAACCCACAGATACGCAGTATTTT
CDR3: CASSFKGGEPTDTQYF

D: TRBD1
size: -
J: TRBJ2-3
V: TRBV5-1
DNA: TGCGCCAGCGGCATGGGTCTATGGACAGGGGGCTACGGAGATACGCAGTATTTT
CDR3: CASGMGLWTGGYGDTQYF

D: -
size: -
J: TRBJ1-4
V: TRBV15
DNA: TGTGCCACCAGCATACACCGGGAAAAACTGTTTTTT
CDR3: CATSIHREKLFF

D: TRBD1
size: -
J: TRBJ2-2
V: TRBV29-1
DNA: TGCAGCGTTGGTAGGACAGGGAACACCGGGGAGCTGTTTTTT
CDR3: CSVGRTGNTGELFF

D: -
size: once
J: TRBJ1-5
V: TRBV3-1/TRBV3-2
DNA: TGTGCCAGCAGCCAAGGAGGGGGACAGCCCCAGCATTTT
CDR3: CASSQGGGQPQHF

D: -
size: -
J: TRBJ1-4
V: TRBV7-2
DNA: TGTGCCAGCAGCTTAGAGGGCACAACTAATGAAAAACTGTTTTTT
CDR3: CASSLEGTTNEKLFF

D: -
size: -
J: TRBJ2-7
V: TRBV5-1
DNA: TGCGCCAGCAGCTTGGGGATGCTGGCCTACGAGCAGTACTTC
CDR3: CASSLGMLAYEQYF

D: TRBD1
size: -
J: TRBJ1-2
V: TRBV3-1/TRBV3-2
DNA: TGTGCCAGCAGCCAAGGTGACAGGGCCTTATCTGGCTACACCTTC
CDR3: CASSQGDRALSGYTF

D: TRBD1
size: -
J: TRBJ2-1
V: TRBV5-1
DNA: TGCGCCAGCAGCTTCGGGACAGGGGGCCCCAATGAGCAGTTCTTC
CDR3: CASSFGTGGPNEQFF

D: -
size: -
J: TRBJ2-5
V: TRBV6-2/TRBV6-3
DNA: TGTGCCAGCAGTTACAGGGAGGAGACCCAGTACTTC
CDR3: CASSYREETQYF

D: -
size: -
J: TRBJ2-7
V: TRBV7-2
DNA: TGTGCCAGCAGCCCCGTTCTAGGGAACTACGAGCAGTACTTC
CDR3: CASSPVLGNYEQYF

D: -
size: -
J: TRBJ2-2
V: TRBV19
DNA: TGTGCCAGCACGGGGGGACAGTTCCTTCGCACCGGGGAGCTGTTTTTT
CDR3: CASTGGQFLRTGELFF

D: TRBD1
size: -
J: TRBJ1-5
V: TRBV6-2/TRBV6-3
DNA: TGTGCCAGCAGTCCGCCGGGACAGGGAGTAAGACCCCAGCATTTT
CDR3: CASSPPGQGVRPQHF

D: -
size: once
J: TRBJ2-7
V: TRBV11-3
DNA: TGTGCCAGCAGCTCCCCAACGGACTACGAGCAGTACTTC
CDR3: CASSSPTDYEQYF

D: -
size: -
J: TRBJ2-6
V: TRBV7-2
DNA: TGTGCCAGCAGCGCGCTTTCTGGGGCCAACGTCCTGACTTTC
CDR3: CASSALSGANVLTF

D: TRBD2
size: once
J: TRBJ2-1
V: TRBV20-1
DNA: TGCAGTGCTAGTGAGACTAGCGGGATGTACTACAATGAGCAGTTCTTC
CDR3: CSASETSGMYYNEQFF

D: TRBD1
size: -
J: TRBJ1-1
V: TRBV6-5
DNA: TGTGCCAGCAGTCTACAGGGGGGCACTGAAGCTTTCTTT
CDR3: CASSLQGGTEAFF